This T cell receptor (beta chain) appears in the sequencing data of a study of T cell responses to AZD1222 COVID-19 vaccine. Note on this clone: The antigen remains undetermined.

The germline gives CDR1 MDHEN, CDR2 SYDVKM. The CDR3 is 17 amino acids. The V and J ends lost 4 bases and 6 bases, in that order; junction bases with no gene match: 16. Study-wide points: Donors, mostly white British, included more females; clonal diversity was possibly underestimated. Among vaccine-associated CD4 TCRs, coverage spanned spike, with dominance at 160-218 and 743-854. Epitopes outside B.1.351 and B.1.1.7 mutated regions reportedly drew nearly half of spike TCRs.

The assay was immunoSEQ multiplex PCR, and TCRdb's table has in-frame clones only and misses some. The table lists 130,000 or so clones, around 94% of them singletons. The sample here was peripheral blood, taken on day 0 of AZD1222 vaccination. The clonotype originates from an adult in good health. The chain links TRBV28 to TRBJ2-3; 7 positions match TRBD1. CDR3 sequence reads: CASSSRSLGSQGDTQYF. The DNA of the CDR3 is TGTGCCAGCAGTTCCCGCTCTTTAGGGTCACAGGGGGATACGCAGTATTTT.